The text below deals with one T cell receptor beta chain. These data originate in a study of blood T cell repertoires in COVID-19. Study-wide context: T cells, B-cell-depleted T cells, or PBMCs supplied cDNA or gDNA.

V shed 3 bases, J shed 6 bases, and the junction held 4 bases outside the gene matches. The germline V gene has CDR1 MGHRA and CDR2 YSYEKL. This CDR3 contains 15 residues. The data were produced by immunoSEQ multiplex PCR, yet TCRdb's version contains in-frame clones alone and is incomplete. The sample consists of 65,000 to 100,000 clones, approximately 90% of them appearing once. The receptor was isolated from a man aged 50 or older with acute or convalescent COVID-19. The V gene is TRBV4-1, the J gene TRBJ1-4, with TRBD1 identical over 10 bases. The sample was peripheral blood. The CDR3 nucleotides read TGCGCCAGCAGCCACTCCGGGACAGGGGATGAAAAACTGTTTTTT. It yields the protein CASSHSGTGDEKLFF.